The clone carrying this TCR beta chain was detected only once. After removal of 6 bases from V and 5 bases from J, the junction contained 9 bases not matched to a gene. The length of the CDR3 is 14 residues. CDR1 MNHEY and CDR2 SVGAGI come from the germline V gene. The data stem from a study of CD8 T cells in Susac syndrome. About the research overall: Sequenced Susac syndrome patients included over 5 with clinically active disease and about eight in remission. The Susac syndrome patients were therapy-naive, on corticosteroids, or on intravenous immunoglobulin alone at blood draw.

Sequencing targeted TCR beta in blood CD8+ and CD4+ T cells. cDNA came from around 0.54 to 1 ug RNA primed by random hexamers. TCRdb reanalysed the immunoSEQ multiplex PCR reads using MiXCR and keeps one entry per CDR3 protein. The sample contains under 250,000 distinct CDR3 sequences, about 95% of which appear only once. This clonotype was sampled from a human donor with Susac syndrome. The J gene is TRBJ2-7, the V gene TRBV6-5, with 8 bases matching TRBD2. Input material: CD4+ T cells from PBMCs. The CDR3 sequence: CASSPGGEEDEQYF. The CDR3 DNA sequence: TGTGCCAGCAGCCCCGGGGGGGAGGAGGACGAGCAGTACTTC.